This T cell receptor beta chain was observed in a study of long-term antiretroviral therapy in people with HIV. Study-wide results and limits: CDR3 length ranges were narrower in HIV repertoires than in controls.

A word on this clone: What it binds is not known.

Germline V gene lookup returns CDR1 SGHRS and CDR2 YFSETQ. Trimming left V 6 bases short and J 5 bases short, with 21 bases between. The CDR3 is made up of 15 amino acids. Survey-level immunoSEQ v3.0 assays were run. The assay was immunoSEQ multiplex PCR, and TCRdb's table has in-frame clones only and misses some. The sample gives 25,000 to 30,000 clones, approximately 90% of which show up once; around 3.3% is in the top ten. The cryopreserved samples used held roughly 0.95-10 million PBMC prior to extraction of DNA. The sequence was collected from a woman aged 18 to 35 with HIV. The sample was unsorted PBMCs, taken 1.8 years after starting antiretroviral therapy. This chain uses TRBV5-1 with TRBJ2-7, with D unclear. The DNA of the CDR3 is TGCGCCAGCACCATCCTCCCGGGTCCTGGACACGAGCAGTACTTC. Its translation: CASTILPGPGHEQYF.